This T cell receptor beta chain appears in the sequencing data of a study of blood T cell repertoires in COVID-19. Germline trimming cut 11 bases from V and 3 bases from J; bases unmatched to any gene: 8. Germline V CDR1 and CDR2: MRHNA, SNTAGT. The CDR3 has 14 amino acids. TCRdb's table, derived via immunoSEQ multiplex PCR, lists solely in-frame clones and lacks some. The table has around 80,000 clones, approximately 80% seen once. The origin of this receptor is a woman at least 80 years old with acute or convalescent COVID-19. The material sequenced was peripheral blood. This chain joins TRBV6-4 and TRBJ2-2; 8 bases match TRBD2. The CDR3 DNA reads as TGTGCCCGGACCGGGGGGGCCGACACCGGGGAGCTGTTTTTT. This encodes CARTGGADTGELFF.